The T cell receptor (beta chain) described here comes from a study of T cell responses to AZD1222 COVID-19 vaccine. Libraries were prepared by immunoSEQ multiplex PCR; TCRdb keeps only in-frame clonotypes and omits some of them. The repertoire holds 150,000 to 200,000 clones, with roughly 90% as singletons. Study-wide points: No day 14 peak samples; only post-peak repertoires were characterized.

The sample holds one count of this clone. Its specificity is not known. Sequenced material: peripheral blood, taken 28 days after the second AZD1222 dose. The sequence was obtained from an adult who received the AZD1222 COVID-19 vaccine.

The CDR3 nucleotides read TGTGCCAGCTCACCCCGGGACGGGGGGTGGGAGCAGTACTTC. Amino acid sequence: CASSPRDGGWEQYF. The rearrangement uses TRBV18 and TRBJ2-7; 7 nucleotides align to TRBD2. The CDR3 has 14 residues. Germline-derived CDR1 and CDR2 are KGHSH and LQKENI. Trimming cost V 3 bases and J 7 bases; bases outside gene matches: 9.